This T cell receptor (beta chain) was documented in a study of response to subunit inactivated influenza vaccine. Germline V gene sequence: CDR1 SEHNR, CDR2 FQNEAQ (reference sequence). V dropped 6 bases and J dropped 11 bases, with 21 bases sitting between them. The CDR3 totals 14 residues. Findings of the study overall: It was suggested by the authors that few new T cells are recruited by each seasonal influenza vaccination.

TCRdb re-derived calls from the RT-PCR reads in MiXCR, one entry per CDR3 protein. The sample gives about 300,000 distinct CDR3 sequences, 21% of which show up once; roughly a tenth is in the top ten. As to this clonotype: Its antigen is unidentified.

The sample in question was PBMCs from blood, obtained 21 months after vaccination. This sequence joins TRBV7-9 and TRBJ2-3; maybe TRBD1 (5 bases). The receptor's source is a man aged 50 to 69 who received an inactivated influenza vaccine. CDR3 region: CASSPSGAEYRQYF. CDR3 sequence (DNA): TGTGCCAGCAGTCCCTCTGGGGCGGAGTACAGGCAGTATTTT.